The rows below give T cell receptor beta chains drawn from one sample of a study of T cell responses to AZD1222 COVID-19 vaccine. Sequenced by immunoSEQ multiplex PCR; TCRdb stores in-frame clones only, minus some. The table has some 110,000 clones, approximately 90% seen once. The input for sequencing was peripheral blood, taken on day 0 of AZD1222 vaccination. The receptors were gathered from an adult in good health. Each CDR3 is given with its conserved first and last residue. The D gene is left open where the match is weak.

>NA|TRBV6-2/TRBV6-3|TRBJ1-2|15
CASSYSRGSGYGYTF
TGTGCCAGCAGTTACTCGAGGGGGTCGGGCTATGGCTACACCTTC
>TRBD1|TRBV11-1|TRBJ2-5|13
CASSLDRERTQYF
TGTGCCAGCAGCTTGGACAGGGAAAGGACCCAGTACTTC
>TRBD2|TRBV5-4|TRBJ2-1|17
CASRPGLAGGGYNEQFF
TGTGCCAGCAGGCCGGGACTAGCGGGAGGGGGTTACAATGAGCAGTTCTTC
>NA|TRBV6-2/TRBV6-3|TRBJ1-5|17
CASRYELQGSSNQPQHF
TGTGCCAGCAGATACGAGTTACAGGGATCGAGCAATCAGCCCCAGCATTTT
>NA|TRBV5-6|TRBJ2-7|17
CASSLALENGRSYEQYF
TGTGCCAGCAGCTTGGCCTTGGAAAACGGCCGATCCTACGAGCAGTACTTC
>TRBD2|TRBV7-3|TRBJ2-7|15
CASSSEGSGIHEQYF
TGTGCCAGCAGCTCAGAGGGTAGCGGGATCCACGAGCAGTACTTC
>NA|TRBV28|TRBJ2-4|14
CASSLGDGQNIQYF
TGTGCCAGCAGTTTAGGGGACGGGCAAAACATTCAGTACTTC
>NA|TRBV6-1|TRBJ1-1|15
CASSDKGWGTGEAFF
TGTGCCAGCAGTGATAAGGGTTGGGGGACGGGTGAAGCTTTCTTT
>TRBD2|TRBV2|TRBJ2-5|15
CASSEDGGVGVTQYF
TGTGCCAGCAGTGAGGATGGGGGGGTCGGGGTGACCCAGTACTTC
>TRBD2|TRBV3-1/TRBV3-2|TRBJ2-1|17
CASSQEGLAGHLNEQFF
TGTGCCAGCAGCCAAGAGGGACTAGCGGGCCATCTGAATGAGCAGTTCTTC